The next 7 T cell receptor beta chains were all read from a single sample in a study of post-analysis software for immune sequencing data. These receptors lack a known antigen. Overall study results and limits: Patients carried a handful of TRBV segments more frequently than controls did, and TRBV5-6, TRBV5-1 and TRBV20-1 were among them.

Incorporated into the TCR beta cDNA libraries were unique molecular identifiers, which served to reduce PCR and sequencing biases. One entry per CDR3 protein results from TCRdb running MiXCR on the PCR reads. The sample has hundreds of thousands of distinct CDR3 sequences, roughly three fifths seen once; the top ten hold roughly 10%. The sample was blood. These receptors were collected from a girl aged 2-10 years with multiple sclerosis.

The chain uses TRBV20-1 and TRBJ2-5; 10 nucleotides line up with TRBD2. V lost 1 base and J lost 5; bases outside the gene matches: 7. Germline lookup yields CDR1 DFQATT and CDR2 SNEGSKA (reference sequence). This CDR3 is built from 15 residues. The CDR3 coding sequence is TGCAGTGCTAGAGTCCCAGCGGGGGGGCAGGAGACCCAGTACTTC. This gives the protein CSARVPAGGQETQYF.

The V and J genes are TRBV12-3 or TRBV12-4 and TRBJ2-1; possible D gene TRBD1, 5 bases. V was shortened by 3 bases and J by 10 bases, with 10 bases between the two germline ends. This CDR3 spans 12 amino acids. The CDR3 loop is CASSLWTLEQFF. For the CDR3, the DNA is TGTGCCAGCAGTTTGTGGACACTGGAGCAGTTCTTC.

The chain recombines TRBV3-1 with TRBJ2-3; 8 nucleotides match TRBD2. The germline V gene has CDR1 LGHDT and CDR2 YNNKEL (reference sequence). The trim removed 2 bases at V and 6 bases at J, leaving 22 bases unmatched. The length of the CDR3 is 20 residues. The CDR3 region has the DNA TGTGCCAGCAGCCAAACTGCACCAAACCTTGCGGGGGGATTATCGGATACGCAGTATTTT. Its translation is CASSQTAPNLAGGLSDTQYF.

In its sample, this clonotype was seen many times. V and J are TRBV7-2 and TRBJ2-5, with 7 bases that match TRBD2. Germline V gene data show CDR1 as SGHTA and CDR2 as FQGNSA. This CDR3 is built from 13 residues. The junction had 3 bases not matched to a gene; V was cut back by 4 bases and J by 4 bases. The CDR3 DNA reads TGTGCCAGCAGCTCCCGCGGGGGAGAGACCCAGTACTTC. Its protein product is CASSSRGGETQYF.

This clonotype has a single count. The chain links TRBV27 to TRBJ2-1; 13 nucleotides agree with TRBD2. This CDR3 region has 22 residues. Trimming took 4 bases from V and 0 from J; bases not matched to a gene: 18. Germline V gives CDR1 MNHEY, CDR2 SMNVEV (reference sequence). For the CDR3, the DNA is TGTGCCAGCAGTTCAGGGGTCTTGGGGGGGACTAGCGGGGTGAGCTCCTACAATGAGCAGTTCTTC. It encodes CASSSGVLGGTSGVSSYNEQFF.

This chain uses TRBV29-1 with TRBJ2-7; D is tentatively TRBD1 or TRBD2 (5 bases each). This CDR3 is built from 12 residues. The ends were cut back, 4 bases at V and 3 bases at J, with 10 bases in the middle. In germline, CDR1 is SQVTM, CDR2 ANQGSEA. The chain's CDR3 is CSVAVGGYEQYF. The CDR3 DNA reads TGCAGCGTTGCGGTTGGGGGCTACGAGCAGTACTTC.

The V gene is TRBV12-3 or TRBV12-4, the J gene TRBJ2-1, with 11 bases aligning to TRBD2. This CDR3 comprises 15 residues. With V trimmed by 5 bases and J by 4 bases, 4 bases remained unmatched. The DNA of the CDR3 is TGTGCCAGCAGTCAACTAGCGGGAGAATACAATGAGCAGTTCTTC. Translation gives CASSQLAGEYNEQFF.